What follows are 11 T cell receptor beta chains derived from one specimen sequenced in a study of cytomegalovirus exposure and HLA in healthy donors. A multiplex PCR was run with 60 Vbeta primers and 13 Jbeta primers. Sequencing was performed with immunoSEQ multiplex PCR; in TCRdb, only in-frame clones are kept and a portion is missing. Seen in this sample are about 120,000 clones; the ten most common clones hold 3.5% to 4.5%. The sequencing input was PBMCs. The receptors here all came from a man aged 30 to 45 in good health and CMV-seronegative.

The genes are TRBV2 and TRBJ2-3; TRBD2 matches at 9 bases. There are 14 residues in the CDR3. Germline trimming cut 9 bases from V and 4 bases from J; bases unmatched to any gene: 8. Germline assignment: CDR1 SNHLY and CDR2 FYNNEI. CDR3 in amino acids: CAREGGGASDTQYF. The CDR3 nucleotides are TGTGCCAGAGAAGGCGGGGGGGCATCAGATACGCAGTATTTT.

The rearrangement joins TRBV28 to TRBJ2-7; 7 bases map to TRBD1. The CDR3 runs 15 residues. With 3 bases clipped from V and 2 bases from J, the junction kept 7 bases outside the gene matches. Germline assignment: CDR1 MDHEN and CDR2 SYDVKM. The CDR3 region has the DNA TGTGCCAGCAGTTTTTACCCGGGACAGACCTACGAGCAGTACTTC. Its translation is CASSFYPGQTYEQYF.

The chain combines TRBV6-1 with TRBJ2-7, with 7 bases lining up with TRBD1. The CDR3 contains 15 residues. Germline CDR1 MNHNS, CDR2 SASEGT. V dropped 6 bases and J dropped 0; count of bases not matched to a gene: 8. The CDR3 here is CASSLTGTASYEQYF. DNA for the CDR3: TGTGCCAGCAGCCTTACCGGGACAGCCTCCTACGAGCAGTACTTC.

This rearrangement joins TRBV11-3 to TRBJ1-2, with 7 positions matching TRBD1. After removal of 3 bases from V and 7 bases from J, the junction contained 14 bases not matched to a gene. The CDR3 runs to 16 residues. Germline assignment: CDR1 SGHNT and CDR2 YENEEA. The CDR3 DNA sequence: TGTGCCAGCAGCTTTTCATCAACCGGGACAGTAGTTGGCTACACCTTC. Protein sequence: CASSFSSTGTVVGYTF.

The chain couples TRBV27 to TRBJ2-7; 8 positions agree with TRBD1. Looked up from germline, CDR1 is MNHEY and CDR2 is SMNVEV (reference sequence). The CDR3 runs to 18 residues. V shed 2 bases and J 0 bases; nucleotides not matched to a gene: 12. The CDR3 bases are TGTGCCAGCAGTTTAGGGACAGGATATCCAGCCGCCTCCTACGAGCAGTACTTC. Translating it yields CASSLGTGYPAASYEQYF.

The gene calls are TRBV6-1 and TRBJ2-1, with TRBD2 as a possible D gene (5 bases). Between the trimmed V and J ends, which lost 6 bases and 1 base, there was a span of 7 bases. The V gene's germline CDR1 is MNHNS and CDR2 SASEGT. The CDR3 loop spans 13 amino acids. As DNA, the CDR3 is TGTGCCAGCAGGACTACGTCCTACAATGAGCAGTTCTTC. Translation gives CASRTTSYNEQFF.

The CDR3 region is CAIPRRLTNTGELFF. The CDR3, as DNA: TGTGCCATCCCCCGAAGACTGACGAACACCGGGGAGCTGTTTTTT. The V and J genes are TRBV21-1 and TRBJ2-2; no check of the table's D call, TRBD2, against the DNA was made. TRBV21-1 is a recognized pseudogene. CDR3 length: 15 amino acids.

This sequence joins TRBV7-9 and TRBJ2-1; D call uncertain. Trimming shortened V by 5 bases and J by 2 bases, and 13 bases separated the two germline ends. Looked up from germline, CDR1 is SEHNR and CDR2 is FQNEAQ (reference sequence). The CDR3 spans 15 residues. CDR3 in amino acids: CASSHVTGAYNEQFF. In DNA form, the CDR3 reads TGTGCCAGCAGCCACGTTACGGGTGCCTACAATGAGCAGTTCTTC.

This chain uses TRBV7-9 with TRBJ2-7; possibly TRBD2 for D (5 bases). The CDR3 covers 12 residues. The germline CDR1 and CDR2 sequences are SEHNR and FQNEAQ (reference sequence). V lost 3 bases and J 2 bases, leaving 5 bases between the germline ends. The CDR3 spells CASSFGTYEQYF. The CDR3, as DNA: TGTGCCAGCAGCTTCGGGACCTACGAGCAGTACTTC.

On this clone itself: Other nucleotide sequences from this sample produce the same CDR3. The J gene is TRBJ2-7, the V gene TRBV6-5, with TRBD1 identical over 8 bases. The length of the CDR3 is 15 residues. The ends lost 3 bases at V and 3 bases at J; junction bases unmatched: 7. Germline V CDR1 and CDR2: MNHEY, SVGAGI. CDR3 nucleotides: TGTGCCAGCAGTTATTCCCCACAGGGGGGCTACGAGCAGTACTTC. Its protein product is CASSYSPQGGYEQYF.

The chain links TRBV18 to TRBJ1-2; a possible D gene is TRBD1 (5 bases). The CDR3 runs 16 residues. Germline V lookup: CDR1 KGHSH, CDR2 LQKENI. V was clipped by 2 bases and J by 6 bases, with 19 bases between them. This CDR3 reads CASSPGGTLGDNGYTF. CDR3 nucleotide sequence: TGTGCCAGCTCACCAGGGGGGACGTTGGGGGATAATGGCTACACCTTC.